This T cell receptor beta chain came from a study of human T cells and chemical hapten exposure. Noted time point: patch test 3, about 24 weeks after DPC sensitization. Sample treatment: therapeutic diphenylcyclopropenone sensitization with weekly scalp DPC. This clonotype was seen a few times. Trimming removed 1 base at V and 3 bases at J, with 13 bases between. Germline V lookup: CDR1 LGHNA, CDR2 YNFKEQ. CDR3 length: 17 amino acids. TCRdb passed the RACE reads through MiXCR, listing each CDR3 protein once. The repertoire holds about 190,000 distinct CDR3 sequences, with under 30% as singletons. The sample in question was whole blood, obtained in connection with sensitization to the hapten diphenylcyclopropenone (DPC). The receptor was derived from a woman between 35 and 50 years old with alopecia areata. Some clones in this sample may be carry-over from other donors' samples. J is TRBJ2-6 and V is TRBV4-2; D gene uncertain. CDR3 nucleotides: TGTGCCAGCAGCCAAGTTTCTAGGGAAGGTGGGGCCAACGTCCTGACTTTC. It yields the protein CASSQVSREGGANVLTF.